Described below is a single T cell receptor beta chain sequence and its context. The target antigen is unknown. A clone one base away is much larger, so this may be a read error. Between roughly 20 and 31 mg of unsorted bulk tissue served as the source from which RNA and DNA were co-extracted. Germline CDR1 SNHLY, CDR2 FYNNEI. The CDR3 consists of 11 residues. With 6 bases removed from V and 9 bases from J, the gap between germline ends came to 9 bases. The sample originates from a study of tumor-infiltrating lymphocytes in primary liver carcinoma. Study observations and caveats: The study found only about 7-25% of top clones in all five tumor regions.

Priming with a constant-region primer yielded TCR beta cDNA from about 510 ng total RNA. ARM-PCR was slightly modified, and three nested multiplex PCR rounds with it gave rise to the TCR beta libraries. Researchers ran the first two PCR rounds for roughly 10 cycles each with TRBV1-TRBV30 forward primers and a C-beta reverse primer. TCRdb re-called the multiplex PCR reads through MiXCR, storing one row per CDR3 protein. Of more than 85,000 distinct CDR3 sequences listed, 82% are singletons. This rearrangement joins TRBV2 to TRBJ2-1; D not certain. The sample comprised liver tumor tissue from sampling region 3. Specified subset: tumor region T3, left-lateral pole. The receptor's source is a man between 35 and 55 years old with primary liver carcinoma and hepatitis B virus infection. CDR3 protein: CASSVQSEQFF. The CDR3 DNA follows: TGTGCCAGCAGCGTGCAGTCTGAGCAGTTCTTC.